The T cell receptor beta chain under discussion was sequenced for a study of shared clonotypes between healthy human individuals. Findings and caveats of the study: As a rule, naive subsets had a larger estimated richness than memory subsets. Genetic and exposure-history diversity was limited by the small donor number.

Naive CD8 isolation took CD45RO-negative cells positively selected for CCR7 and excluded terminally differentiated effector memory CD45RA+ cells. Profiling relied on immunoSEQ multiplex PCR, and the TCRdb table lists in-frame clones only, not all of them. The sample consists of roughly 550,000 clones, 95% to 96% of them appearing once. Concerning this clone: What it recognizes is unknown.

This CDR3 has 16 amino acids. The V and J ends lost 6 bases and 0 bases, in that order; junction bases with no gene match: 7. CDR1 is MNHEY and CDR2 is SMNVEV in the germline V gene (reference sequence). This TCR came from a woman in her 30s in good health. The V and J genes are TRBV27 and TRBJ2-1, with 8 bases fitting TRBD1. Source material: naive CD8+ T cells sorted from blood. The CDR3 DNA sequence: TGTGCCAGCAGGCAGGGGGCCCATTACTCCTACAATGAGCAGTTCTTC. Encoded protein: CASRQGAHYSYNEQFF.